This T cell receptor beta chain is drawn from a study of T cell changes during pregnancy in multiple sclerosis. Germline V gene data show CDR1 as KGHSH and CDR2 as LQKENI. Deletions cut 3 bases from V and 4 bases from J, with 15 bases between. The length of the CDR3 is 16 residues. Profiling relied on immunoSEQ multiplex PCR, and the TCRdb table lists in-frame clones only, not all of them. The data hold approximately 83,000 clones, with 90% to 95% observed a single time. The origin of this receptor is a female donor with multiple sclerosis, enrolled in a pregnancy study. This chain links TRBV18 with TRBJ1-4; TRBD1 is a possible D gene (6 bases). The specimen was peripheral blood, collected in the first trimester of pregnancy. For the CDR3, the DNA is TGTGCCAGCTCACCTAGAAGGACAGCTTTTAATGAAAAACTGTTTTTT. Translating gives CASSPRRTAFNEKLFF.